This T cell receptor beta chain was observed in a study of identical twins. General observations from the study: The more abundant beta clonotypes in cord blood had fewer insertions, and memory repertoires did not show this. It was cross-sectional statistical analysis, not following the same donors, that the conclusions relied on.

This clonotype turned up a few times. Its antigen is unidentified. The germline V gene encodes CDR1 SGHVS and CDR2 FNYEAQ. V was cut by 4 bases and J by 11 bases, with 11 bases left in between. The CDR3 extends over 11 amino acids. TCRdb independently ran MiXCR on the 5' RACE reads; one entry per CDR3 protein. This table has about 250,000 distinct CDR3 sequences, approximately 6.8% appearing once. All of the donors were Caucasians in good health. These data were also filed under a second study, of yellow fever vaccine responses in identical twins.

Material for sequencing was CD8+ T cells sorted from blood. The sequence derives from a woman aged 18-29 years in good health. The chain has TRBV7-6 and TRBJ1-2; D gene uncertain. The CDR3 nucleotides read TGTGCCAGCAGCTCAGCCGCGTCTTACACCTTC. This codes for CASSSAASYTF. The entire variable domain, with the rest obtained from reference TRBV7-6 and TRBJ1-2, is as follows: GAGVSQSPRYKVTKRGQDVALRCDPISGHVSLYWYRQALGQGPEFLTYFNYEAQQDKSGLPNDRFSAERPEGSISTLTIQRTEQRDSAMYRCASSSAASYTFGSGTRLTVV.